This TCR beta chain came from a study of regulatory T cells in long-lasting Graves disease. Overall study results and limits: Segments TRBV28, TRBJ1-2 and TRBJ2-5 showed preferential usage in persistent disease.

Building the TCR beta libraries relied on iRepertoire HTBI primers, and CDR3 regions underwent Arm-PCR. Per the authors' pipeline: Across all samples, approximately 64 TRBV segments and 15 or so TRBJ segments were identified. TCRdb recomputed calls from the multiplex PCR reads with MiXCR, one row per CDR3 protein. The V and J calls were determined by TCRdb, not by the authors. Among over 500,000 distinct CDR3 sequences listed, approximately 15% were seen once. As for time point: newly diagnosed GD, antithyroid drugs for less than 3 months. PBMC-derived RNA was used for the TCR library. Germline-derived CDR1 and CDR2 are LGHDT and YNNKEL (reference sequence). The CDR3 has 13 amino acids. V lost 4 bases, J lost 5 bases, and 9 bases lay in between. The sample holds many counts of this clonotype. Its antigen remains unknown. These sequences were also reported in another study, on T cells in Graves' hyperthyroidism and ophthalmopathy. From that report: The study enrolled patients aged 18 to 65 with newly diagnosed hyperthyroidism of under 2 months' duration. A first-round RT-PCR of the TCR CDR3 used the HTBI primer set.

The specimen comprised peripheral blood mononuclear cells (PBMCs), sampled at new diagnosis, from a patient treated with antithyroid drugs. The receptor comes from a young woman with Graves disease. This sequence joins TRBV3-1 and TRBJ2-1; perhaps TRBD2 as D (6 bases). CDR3 DNA sequence: TGTGCCAGCAGCCGGGGACTTCACAATGAGCAGTTCTTC. Its protein product is CASSRGLHNEQFF.